What follows are 5 T cell receptor beta chains derived from one specimen sequenced in a study of CD8+ T cells in alopecia areata. RNA extraction was followed by reverse transcription into cDNA, which acted as the sequencing template. The assay was immunoSEQ multiplex PCR, and TCRdb's table has in-frame clones only and misses some. This sample has about 210,000 clones, with around two fifths found just once. Noted treatment: oral pan-JAK inhibitor, 5-10 mg twice daily. This specimen was CD4+ T cells sorted from blood, taken between weeks 36 and 40, from a patient treated with tofacitinib. Receptors were obtained from a human donor with alopecia areata.

This chain joins TRBV7-9 and TRBJ2-7, with TRBD2 identical over 14 bases. Germline CDR1 reads SEHNR; CDR2 reads FQNEAQ (reference sequence). The CDR3 is 17 amino acids. After removal of 3 bases from V and 6 bases from J, the junction contained 10 bases not matched to a gene. CDR3 region: CASSFTGLAGELGEQYF. CDR3 DNA sequence: TGTGCCAGCAGCTTCACGGGACTAGCGGGAGAGTTGGGCGAGCAGTACTTC.

Here the CDR3 reads CASSRSGGRNTGELFF. CDR3 bases: TGTGCCAGCTCACGGTCCGGGGGAAGGAACACCGGGGAGCTGTTTTTT. The chain employs TRBV18 and TRBJ2-2, with D tentatively TRBD2 (6 bases). V lost 4 bases to trimming and J lost 1 base, with 13 bases between them. From germline, CDR1 is KGHSH and CDR2 LQKENI. The CDR3 consists of 16 residues.

The genes are TRBV5-1 and TRBJ2-6; D remains ambiguous. V was trimmed by 0 bases and J by 4 bases, leaving 8 bases between them. Germline V CDR1 and CDR2: SGHRS, YFSETQ. The CDR3 spans 15 residues. The CDR3 DNA reads TGCGCCAGCAGCTTGGATGGGTCGGGGGCCAACGTCCTGACTTTC. Translated, it gives CASSLDGSGANVLTF. Looking up the rest from reference TRBV5-1 and TRBJ2-6 gives the full variable domain: KAGVTQTPRYLIKTRGQQVTLSCSPISGHRSVSWYQQTPGQGLQFLFEYFSETQRNKGNFPGRFSGRQFSNSRSEMNVSTLELGDSALYLCASSLDGSGANVLTFGAGSRLTVL.

The chain combines TRBV9 with TRBJ2-2; 7 bases are shared with TRBD1. V lost 4 bases, J lost 1 base, and 4 bases stayed unmatched. Germline lookup yields CDR1 SGDLS and CDR2 YYNGEE. The CDR3 is 15 residues long. The CDR3 coding sequence is TGTGCCAGCAGCTCGAGACAGGGGAACACCGGGGAGCTGTTTTTT. This codes for CASSSRQGNTGELFF.

The V gene is TRBV29-1, the J gene TRBJ1-4, with D unresolved. The CDR3 is 12 residues long. V dropped 4 bases and J dropped 8 bases, with 11 bases sitting between them. The V gene's germline CDR1 is SQVTM and CDR2 ANQGSEA. CDR3 loop: CSVVLRTEKLFF. CDR3 coding DNA: TGCAGCGTTGTGTTGCGGACCGAAAAACTGTTTTTT.